This T cell receptor (beta chain) was profiled in a study of cytomegalovirus exposure and HLA in healthy donors. The germline gives CDR1 MGHDK, CDR2 SYGVNS. CDR3 length: 14 amino acids. V was shortened by 3 bases and J by 5 bases, with 13 bases between the two germline ends. The protocol was immunoSEQ multiplex PCR, while the TCRdb copy is restricted to in-frame clones and leaves out a portion. The sample carries approximately 230,000 clones, more than 85% recorded once. Study-wide points: In vitro testing confirmed three CMV-associated chains as specific for CMV antigens.

In the case of this clone: Its antigen is still unknown.

The chain combines TRBV25-1 with TRBJ1-2; D is possibly TRBD1 (5 bases). The sequence came from a man aged 18-30 years in good health and CMV-seropositive. The specimen was PBMCs. The CDR3: CASSDPGAAYGYTF. The DNA for the CDR3 is TGTGCCAGCAGTGACCCTGGGGCGGCGTATGGCTACACCTTC.